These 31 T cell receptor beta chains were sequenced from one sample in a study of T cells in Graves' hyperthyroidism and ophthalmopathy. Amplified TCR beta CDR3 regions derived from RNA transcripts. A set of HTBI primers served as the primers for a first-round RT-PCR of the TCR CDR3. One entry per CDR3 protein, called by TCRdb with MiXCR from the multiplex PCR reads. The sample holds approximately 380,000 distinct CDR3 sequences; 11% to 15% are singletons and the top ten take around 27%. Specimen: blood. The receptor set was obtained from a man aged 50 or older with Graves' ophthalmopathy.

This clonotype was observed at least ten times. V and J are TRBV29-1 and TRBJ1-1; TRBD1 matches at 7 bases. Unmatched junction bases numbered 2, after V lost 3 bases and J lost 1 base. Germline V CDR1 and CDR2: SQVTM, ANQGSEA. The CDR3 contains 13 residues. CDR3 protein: CSVEGQRNTEAFF. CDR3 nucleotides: TGCAGCGTTGAGGGACAGAGGAACACTGAAGCTTTCTTT.

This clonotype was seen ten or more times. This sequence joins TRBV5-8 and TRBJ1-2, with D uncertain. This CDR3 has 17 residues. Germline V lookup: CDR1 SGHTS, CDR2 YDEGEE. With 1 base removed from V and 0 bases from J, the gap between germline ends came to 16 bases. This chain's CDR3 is CASSLSRQRATNYGYTF. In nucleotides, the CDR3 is TGTGCCAGCAGCTTGAGTCGTCAGCGAGCGACTAACTATGGCTACACCTTC.

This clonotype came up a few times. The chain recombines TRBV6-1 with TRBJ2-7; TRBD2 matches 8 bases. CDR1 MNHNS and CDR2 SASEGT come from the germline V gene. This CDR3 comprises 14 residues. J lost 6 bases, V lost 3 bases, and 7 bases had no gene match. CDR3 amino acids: CASSESGRSPEQYF. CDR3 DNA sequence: TGTGCCAGCAGTGAGAGCGGGAGATCTCCCGAGCAGTACTTC.

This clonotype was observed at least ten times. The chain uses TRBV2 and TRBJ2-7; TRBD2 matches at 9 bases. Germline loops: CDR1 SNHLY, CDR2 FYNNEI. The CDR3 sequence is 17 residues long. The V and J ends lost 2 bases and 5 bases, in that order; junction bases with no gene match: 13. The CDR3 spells CASSETSAASGIHEQYF. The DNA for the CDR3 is TGTGCCAGCAGTGAAACATCGGCGGCTAGCGGGATACACGAGCAGTACTTC.

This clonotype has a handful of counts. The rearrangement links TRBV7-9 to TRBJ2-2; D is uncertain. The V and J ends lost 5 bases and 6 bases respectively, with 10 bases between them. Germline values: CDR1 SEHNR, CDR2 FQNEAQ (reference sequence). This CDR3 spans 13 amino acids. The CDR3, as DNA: TGTGCCAGCAGCCCCCAGTGGGCCGGGGAGCTGTTTTTT. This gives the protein CASSPQWAGELFF.

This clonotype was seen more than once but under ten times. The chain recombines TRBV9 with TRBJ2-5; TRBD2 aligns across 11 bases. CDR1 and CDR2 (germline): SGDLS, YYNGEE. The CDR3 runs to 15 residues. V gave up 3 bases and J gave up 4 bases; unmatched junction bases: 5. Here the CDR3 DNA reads TGTGCCAGCAGCGCAACTAGCGGGAGATCAGAGACCCAGTACTTC. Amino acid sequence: CASSATSGRSETQYF. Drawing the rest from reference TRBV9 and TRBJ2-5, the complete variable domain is DSGVTQTPKHLITATGQRVTLRCSPRSGDLSVYWYQQSLDQGLQFLIQYYNGEERAKGNILERFSAQQFPDLHSELNLSSLELGDSALYFCASSATSGRSETQYFGPGTRLLVL.

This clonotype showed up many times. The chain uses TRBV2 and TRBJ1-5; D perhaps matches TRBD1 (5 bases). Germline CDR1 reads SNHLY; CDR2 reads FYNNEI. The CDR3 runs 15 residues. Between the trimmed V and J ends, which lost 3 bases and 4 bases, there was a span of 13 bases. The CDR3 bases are TGTGCCAGCAGTGATGTAAGGGGAAGAAATCAGCCCCAGCATTTT. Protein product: CASSDVRGRNQPQHF.

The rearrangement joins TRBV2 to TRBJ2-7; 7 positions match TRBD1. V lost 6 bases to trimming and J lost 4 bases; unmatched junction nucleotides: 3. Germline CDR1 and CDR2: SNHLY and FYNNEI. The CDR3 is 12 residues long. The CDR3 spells CASRQQGYEQYF. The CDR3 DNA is TGTGCCAGCAGACAACAGGGGTACGAGCAGTACTTC.

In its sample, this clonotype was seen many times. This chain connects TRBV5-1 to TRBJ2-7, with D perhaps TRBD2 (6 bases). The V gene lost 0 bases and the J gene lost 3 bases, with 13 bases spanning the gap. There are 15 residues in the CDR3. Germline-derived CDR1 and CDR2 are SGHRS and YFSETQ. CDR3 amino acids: CASSLASSGYYEQYF. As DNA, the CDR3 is TGCGCCAGCAGCTTGGCCAGTAGCGGATACTACGAGCAGTACTTC.

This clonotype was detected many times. CDR3 in DNA: TGTGCCAGCAGCCCGCGGACAGGGGGCGGCTACACCTTC. Amino acids: CASSPRTGGGYTF. The chain recombines TRBV7-2 with TRBJ1-2; 11 nucleotides match TRBD1. Germline V gives CDR1 SGHTA, CDR2 FQGNSA. Unmatched junction bases numbered 4, after V lost 5 bases and J lost 8 bases. The CDR3 spans 13 residues.

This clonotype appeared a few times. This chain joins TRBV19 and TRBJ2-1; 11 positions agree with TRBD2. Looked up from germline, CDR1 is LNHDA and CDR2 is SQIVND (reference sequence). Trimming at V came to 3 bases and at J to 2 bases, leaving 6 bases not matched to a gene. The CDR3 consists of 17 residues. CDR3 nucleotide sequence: TGTGCCAGTAGTATCGGACTAGCGGGTTTCCCCTACAATGAGCAGTTCTTC. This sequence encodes CASSIGLAGFPYNEQFF.

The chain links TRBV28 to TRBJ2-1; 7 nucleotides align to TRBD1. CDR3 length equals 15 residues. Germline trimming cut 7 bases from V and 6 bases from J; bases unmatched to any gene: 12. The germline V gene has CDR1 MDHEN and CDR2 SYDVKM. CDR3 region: CASKKNRDSCNEQFF. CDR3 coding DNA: TGTGCCAGCAAAAAAAATCGGGACAGTTGCAATGAGCAGTTCTTC.

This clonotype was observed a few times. The CDR3 coding sequence is TGTGCCAGCAGCCAAGTTGAGGCGGGCGGGGAGCTGTTTTTT. This sequence encodes CASSQVEAGGELFF. The rearrangement uses TRBV3-1 and TRBJ2-2, with D perhaps matching TRBD2 (5 bases). The CDR3 contains 14 residues. Between the trimmed V and J ends, which lost 1 base and 7 bases, there was a span of 10 bases. CDR1 is LGHDT and CDR2 is YNNKEL in the germline V gene (reference sequence).

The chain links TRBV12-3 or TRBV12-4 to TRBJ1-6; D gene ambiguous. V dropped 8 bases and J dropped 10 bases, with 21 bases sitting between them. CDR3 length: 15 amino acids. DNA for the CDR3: TGTGCCAGCCAGGTTGAGACAACTATATCATCACCCCTCCACTTT. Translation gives CASQVETTISSPLHF.

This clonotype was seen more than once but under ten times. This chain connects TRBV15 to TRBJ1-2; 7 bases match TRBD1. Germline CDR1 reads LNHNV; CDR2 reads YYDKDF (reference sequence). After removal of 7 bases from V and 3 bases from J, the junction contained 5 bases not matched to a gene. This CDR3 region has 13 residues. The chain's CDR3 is CATNRGRDYGYTF. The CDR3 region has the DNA TGTGCCACCAACAGGGGTCGGGACTATGGCTACACCTTC.

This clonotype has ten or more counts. CDR3 sequence reads: CSATSGSSLADTQYF. CDR3 nucleotide sequence: TGCAGTGCTACCAGCGGGAGTAGCTTAGCAGATACGCAGTATTTT. The V call is TRBV20-1, the J call TRBJ2-3; 8 bases map to TRBD2. With V trimmed by 4 bases and J by 4 bases, 10 bases remained unmatched. The CDR3 runs 15 residues. CDR1 and CDR2 (germline): DFQATT, SNEGSKA (reference sequence).

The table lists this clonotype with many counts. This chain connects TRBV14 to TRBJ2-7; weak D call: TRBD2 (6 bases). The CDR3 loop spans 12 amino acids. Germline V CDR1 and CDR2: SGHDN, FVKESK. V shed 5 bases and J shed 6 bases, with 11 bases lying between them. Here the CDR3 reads CASSVGTFEQYF. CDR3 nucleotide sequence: TGTGCCAGCAGCGTAGGGACTTTCGAGCAGTACTTC.

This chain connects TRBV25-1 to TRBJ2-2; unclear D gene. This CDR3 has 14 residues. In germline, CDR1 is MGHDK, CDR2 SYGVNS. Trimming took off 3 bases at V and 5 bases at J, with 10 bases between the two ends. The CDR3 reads CASSEYGGTGELFF. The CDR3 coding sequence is TGTGCCAGCAGTGAGTACGGTGGGACCGGGGAGCTGTTTTTT.

In nucleotides, the CDR3 is TGTGCCAGCAGCTTTGGGACTAGCAGCACAGATACGCAGTATTTT. Protein product: CASSFGTSSTDTQYF. This chain links TRBV5-4 with TRBJ2-3, with 9 bases that match TRBD2. V lost 2 bases and J lost 0; bases outside the gene matches: 1. The CDR3 has 15 amino acids. Germline loops: CDR1 SGHNT, CDR2 YYREEE (reference sequence).

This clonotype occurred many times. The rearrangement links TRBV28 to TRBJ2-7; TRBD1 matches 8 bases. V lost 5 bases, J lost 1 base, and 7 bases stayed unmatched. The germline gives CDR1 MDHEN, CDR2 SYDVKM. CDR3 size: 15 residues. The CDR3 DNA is TGTGCCAGCAGTAACATAGGACAGGGTTCCTACGAGCAGTACTTC. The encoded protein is CASSNIGQGSYEQYF.

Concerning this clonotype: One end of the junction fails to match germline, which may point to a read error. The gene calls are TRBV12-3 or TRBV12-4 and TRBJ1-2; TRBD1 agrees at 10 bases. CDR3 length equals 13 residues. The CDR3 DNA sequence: TGTGCCAGCAGGGGACAGGGGAGCTATAGCTACACCTTC. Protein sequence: CASRGQGSYSYTF.

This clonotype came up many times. The CDR3 sequence: CSASGESYEQYF. CDR3 DNA sequence: TGCAGTGCTAGCGGGGAGAGTTACGAGCAGTACTTC. The V and J genes are TRBV20-1 and TRBJ2-7; D is possibly TRBD2 (5 bases). Per the germline V gene, CDR1 is DFQATT and CDR2 is SNEGSKA (reference sequence). CDR3 length: 12 residues. With 3 bases removed from V and 4 bases from J, the gap between germline ends came to 10 bases.

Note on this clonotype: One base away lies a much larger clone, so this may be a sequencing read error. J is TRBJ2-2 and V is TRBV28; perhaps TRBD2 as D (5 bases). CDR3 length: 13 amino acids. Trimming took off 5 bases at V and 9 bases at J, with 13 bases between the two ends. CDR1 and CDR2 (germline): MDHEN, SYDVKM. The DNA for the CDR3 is TGTGCCAGCAGTCGGGGAGTTATCAGGGAGCTGTTTTTT. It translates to CASSRGVIRELFF.

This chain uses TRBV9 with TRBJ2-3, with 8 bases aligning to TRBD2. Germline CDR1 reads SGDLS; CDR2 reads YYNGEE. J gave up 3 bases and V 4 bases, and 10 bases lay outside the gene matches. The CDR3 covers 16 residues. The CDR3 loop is CASSPGRTSTTDTQYF. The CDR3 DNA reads TGTGCCAGCAGCCCGGGCCGGACTAGCACGACAGATACGCAGTATTTT. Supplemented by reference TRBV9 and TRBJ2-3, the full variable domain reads DSGVTQTPKHLITATGQRVTLRCSPRSGDLSVYWYQQSLDQGLQFLIQYYNGEERAKGNILERFSAQQFPDLHSELNLSSLELGDSALYFCASSPGRTSTTDTQYFGPGTRLTVL.

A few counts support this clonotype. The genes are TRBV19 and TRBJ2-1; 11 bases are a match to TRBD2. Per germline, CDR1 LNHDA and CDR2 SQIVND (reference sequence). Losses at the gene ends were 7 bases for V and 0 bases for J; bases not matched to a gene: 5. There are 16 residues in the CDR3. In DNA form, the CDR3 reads TGTGCCAGTAAAAAGACTAGCGGGAACTCCTACAATGAGCAGTTCTTC. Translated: CASKKTSGNSYNEQFF.

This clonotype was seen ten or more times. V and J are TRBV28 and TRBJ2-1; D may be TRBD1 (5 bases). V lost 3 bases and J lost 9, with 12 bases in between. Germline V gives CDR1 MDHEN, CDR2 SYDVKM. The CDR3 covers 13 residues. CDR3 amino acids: CASSFQLRVEQFF. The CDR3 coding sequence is TGTGCCAGCAGTTTTCAACTCAGGGTTGAGCAGTTCTTC.

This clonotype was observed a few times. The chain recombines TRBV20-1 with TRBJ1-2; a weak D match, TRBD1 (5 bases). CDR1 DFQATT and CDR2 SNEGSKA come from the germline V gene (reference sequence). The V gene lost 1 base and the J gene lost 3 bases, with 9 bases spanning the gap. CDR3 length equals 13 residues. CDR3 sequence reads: CSARGQGDYGYTF. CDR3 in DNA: TGCAGTGCTAGAGGGCAGGGCGACTATGGCTACACCTTC.

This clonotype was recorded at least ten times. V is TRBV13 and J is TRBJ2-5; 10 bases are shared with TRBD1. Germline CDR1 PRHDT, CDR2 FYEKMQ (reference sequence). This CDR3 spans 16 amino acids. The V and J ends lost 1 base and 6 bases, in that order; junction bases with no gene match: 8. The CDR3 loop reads CASSLVGTGANQTQYF. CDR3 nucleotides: TGTGCCAGCAGCTTAGTCGGGACAGGGGCCAATCAGACCCAGTACTTC.

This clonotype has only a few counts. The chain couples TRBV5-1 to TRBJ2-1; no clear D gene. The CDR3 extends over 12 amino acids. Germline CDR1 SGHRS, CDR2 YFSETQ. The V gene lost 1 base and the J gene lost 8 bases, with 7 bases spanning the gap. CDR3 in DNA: TGCGCCAGCAGCTTGCCCAGCGATGAGCAGTTCTTC. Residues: CASSLPSDEQFF.

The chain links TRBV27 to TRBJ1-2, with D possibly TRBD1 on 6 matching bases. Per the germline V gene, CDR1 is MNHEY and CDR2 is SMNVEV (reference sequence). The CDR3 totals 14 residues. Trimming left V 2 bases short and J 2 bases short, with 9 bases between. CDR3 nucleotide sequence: TGTGCCAGCAGTTTAACAGGGTCAAACTATGGCTACACCTTC. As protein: CASSLTGSNYGYTF.

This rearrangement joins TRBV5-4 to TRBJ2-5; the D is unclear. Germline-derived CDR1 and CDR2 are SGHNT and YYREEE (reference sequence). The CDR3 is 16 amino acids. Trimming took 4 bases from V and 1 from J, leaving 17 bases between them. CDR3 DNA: TGTGCCAGCAGCAAAAGTCCGACCAAATCCCAAGAGACCCAGTACTTC. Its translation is CASSKSPTKSQETQYF.